This T cell receptor (beta chain) appears in the sequencing data of a study of STAT5B mutations in CD4+ large granular lymphocyte leukemia. On the study more broadly: Among healthy controls, a particular HLA allele went with more CDR3 'QG' motifs. Study-level points and caveats: TRBV06-family usage was enriched in top patient clones (8/27) versus controls (2/35).

To note about this clone: Its antigen remains unknown.

Generated by immunoSEQ multiplex PCR, the TCRdb table keeps only in-frame clones and is missing some. Among around 43,000 clones, about 86% were seen once, and the ten largest hold 2.6%. Germline CDR1 reads LGHNA; CDR2 reads YSLEER. The CDR3 is 18 amino acids. The ends lost 0 bases at V and 5 bases at J; junction bases unmatched: 8. Sequenced sample: CD4+ T cells from blood buffy coats. The chain has TRBV4-3 and TRBJ1-4, with 11 bases that match TRBD1. The TCR was taken from a human donor in good health. In DNA, the CDR3 is TGCGCCAGCAGCCAAGATTGGGGACAGGGGGGTTACAATGAAAAACTGTTTTTT. Translated: CASSQDWGQGGYNEKLFF.